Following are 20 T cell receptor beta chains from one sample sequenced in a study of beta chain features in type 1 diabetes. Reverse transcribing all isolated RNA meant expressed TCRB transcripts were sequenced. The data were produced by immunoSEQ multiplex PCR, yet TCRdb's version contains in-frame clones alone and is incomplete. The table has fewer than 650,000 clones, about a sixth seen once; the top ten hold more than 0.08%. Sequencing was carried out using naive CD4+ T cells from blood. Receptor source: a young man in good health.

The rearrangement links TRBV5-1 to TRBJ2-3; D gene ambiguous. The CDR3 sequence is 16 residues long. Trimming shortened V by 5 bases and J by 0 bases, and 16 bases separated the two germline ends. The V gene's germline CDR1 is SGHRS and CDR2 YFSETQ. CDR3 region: CASSLGRSASTDTQYF. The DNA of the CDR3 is TGCGCCAGCAGTTTAGGACGGAGCGCTAGCACAGATACGCAGTATTTT. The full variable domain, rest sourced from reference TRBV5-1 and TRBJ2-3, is KAGVTQTPRYLIKTRGQQVTLSCSPISGHRSVSWYQQTPGQGLQFLFEYFSETQRNKGNFPGRFSGRQFSNSRSEMNVSTLELGDSALYLCASSLGRSASTDTQYFGPGTRLTVL.

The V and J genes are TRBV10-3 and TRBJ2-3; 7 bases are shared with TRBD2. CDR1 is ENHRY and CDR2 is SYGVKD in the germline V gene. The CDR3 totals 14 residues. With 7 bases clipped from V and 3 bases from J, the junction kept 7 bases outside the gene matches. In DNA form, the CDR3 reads TGTGCCATCACCCCAGGGAGGGTGACAGATACGCAGTATTTT. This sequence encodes CAITPGRVTDTQYF.

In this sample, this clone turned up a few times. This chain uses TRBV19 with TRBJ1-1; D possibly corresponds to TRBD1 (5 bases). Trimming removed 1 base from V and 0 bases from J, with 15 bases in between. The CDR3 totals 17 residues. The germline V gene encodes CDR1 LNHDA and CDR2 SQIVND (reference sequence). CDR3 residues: CASSIVGGRWVNTEAFF. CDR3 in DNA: TGTGCCAGTAGTATAGTCGGGGGTCGTTGGGTGAACACTGAAGCTTTCTTT.

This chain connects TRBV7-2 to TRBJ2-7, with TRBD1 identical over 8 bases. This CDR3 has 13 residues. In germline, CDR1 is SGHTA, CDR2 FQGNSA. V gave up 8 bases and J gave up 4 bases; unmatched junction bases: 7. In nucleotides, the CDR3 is TGTGCCAGCGGGAGACAGGGGCTTTACGAGCAGTACTTC. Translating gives CASGRQGLYEQYF.

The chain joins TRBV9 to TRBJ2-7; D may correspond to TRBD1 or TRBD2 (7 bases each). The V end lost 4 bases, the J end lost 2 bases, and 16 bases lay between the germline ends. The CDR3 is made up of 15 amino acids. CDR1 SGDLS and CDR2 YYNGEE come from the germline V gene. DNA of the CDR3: TGTGCCAGCAGCCCCAGGGGGGGTGGTACCTACGAGCAGTACTTC. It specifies CASSPRGGGTYEQYF.

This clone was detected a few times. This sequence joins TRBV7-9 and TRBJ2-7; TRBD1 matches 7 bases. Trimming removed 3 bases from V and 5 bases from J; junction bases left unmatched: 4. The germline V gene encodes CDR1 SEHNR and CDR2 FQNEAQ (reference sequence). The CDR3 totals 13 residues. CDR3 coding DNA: TGTGCCAGCAGCTTTTCAGGGGGTAACGAGCAGTACTTC. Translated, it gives CASSFSGGNEQYF.

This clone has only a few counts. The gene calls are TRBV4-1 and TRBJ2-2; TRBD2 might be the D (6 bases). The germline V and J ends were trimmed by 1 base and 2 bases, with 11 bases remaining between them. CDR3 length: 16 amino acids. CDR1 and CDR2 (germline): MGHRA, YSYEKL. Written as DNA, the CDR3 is TGCGCCAGCAGCCAAGGGAGGGCGGTTAACACCGGGGAGCTGTTTTTT. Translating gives CASSQGRAVNTGELFF.

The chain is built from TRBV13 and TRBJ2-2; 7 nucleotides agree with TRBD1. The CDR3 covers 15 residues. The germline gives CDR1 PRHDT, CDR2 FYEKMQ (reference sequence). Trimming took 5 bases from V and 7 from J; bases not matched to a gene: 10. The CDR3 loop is CASSPRGLKDGELFF. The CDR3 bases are TGTGCCAGCAGCCCGAGGGGGCTAAAGGACGGGGAGCTGTTTTTT.

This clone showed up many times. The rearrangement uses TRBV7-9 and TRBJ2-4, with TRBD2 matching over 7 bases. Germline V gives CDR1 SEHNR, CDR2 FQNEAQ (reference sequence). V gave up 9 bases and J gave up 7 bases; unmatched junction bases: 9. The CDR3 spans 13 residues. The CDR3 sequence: CARHRGGENIQYF. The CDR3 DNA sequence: TGTGCCAGACACCGGGGAGGGGAGAACATTCAGTACTTC.

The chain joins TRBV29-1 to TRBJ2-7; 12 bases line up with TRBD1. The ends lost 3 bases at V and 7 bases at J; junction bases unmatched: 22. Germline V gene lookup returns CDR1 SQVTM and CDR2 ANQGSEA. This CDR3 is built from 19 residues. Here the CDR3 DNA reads TGCAGCGTTGATGTCCCCAGAGGGTTGTGGGGACAGGGGGCGAGAGAGCAGTACTTC. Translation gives CSVDVPRGLWGQGAREQYF.

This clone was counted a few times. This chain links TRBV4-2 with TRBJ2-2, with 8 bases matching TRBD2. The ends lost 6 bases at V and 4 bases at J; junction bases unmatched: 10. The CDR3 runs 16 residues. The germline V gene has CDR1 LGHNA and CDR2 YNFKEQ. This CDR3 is CASRETSGAFTGELFF. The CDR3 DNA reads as TGTGCCAGCAGAGAAACTAGCGGAGCCTTCACCGGGGAGCTGTTTTTT.

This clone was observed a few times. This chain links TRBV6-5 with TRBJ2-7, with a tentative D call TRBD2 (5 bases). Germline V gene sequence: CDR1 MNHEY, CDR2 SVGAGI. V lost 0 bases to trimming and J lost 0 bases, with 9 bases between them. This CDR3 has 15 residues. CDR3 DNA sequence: TGTGCCAGCAGTTACTCGAGTGCGGGCTCCTACGAGCAGTACTTC. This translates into CASSYSSAGSYEQYF.

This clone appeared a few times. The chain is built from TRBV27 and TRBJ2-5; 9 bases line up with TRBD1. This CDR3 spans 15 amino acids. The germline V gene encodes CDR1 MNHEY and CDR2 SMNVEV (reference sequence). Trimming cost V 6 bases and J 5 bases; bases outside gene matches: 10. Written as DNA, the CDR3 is TGTGCCAGCAGCCCAGGGACAGGGATTTTCGAGACCCAGTACTTC. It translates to CASSPGTGIFETQYF.

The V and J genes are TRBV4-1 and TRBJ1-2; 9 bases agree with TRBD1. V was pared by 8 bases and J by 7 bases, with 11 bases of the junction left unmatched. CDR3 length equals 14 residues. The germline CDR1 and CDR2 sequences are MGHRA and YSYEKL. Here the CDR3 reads CASSNLGQGRGYTF. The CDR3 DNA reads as TGCGCCAGCTCGAACTTGGGACAGGGCCGTGGCTACACCTTC.

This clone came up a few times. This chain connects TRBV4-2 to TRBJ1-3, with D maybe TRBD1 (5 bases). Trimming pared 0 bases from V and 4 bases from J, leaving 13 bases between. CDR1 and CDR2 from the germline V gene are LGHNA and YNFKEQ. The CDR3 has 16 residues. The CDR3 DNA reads TGTGCCAGCAGCCAAGAAAGAAGGGGTTACGGAAACACCATATATTTT. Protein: CASSQERRGYGNTIYF.

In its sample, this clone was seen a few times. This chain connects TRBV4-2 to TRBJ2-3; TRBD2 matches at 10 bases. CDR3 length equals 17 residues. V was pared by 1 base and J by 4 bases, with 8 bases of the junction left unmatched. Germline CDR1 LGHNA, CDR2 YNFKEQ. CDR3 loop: CASSQGPSGRGPDTQYF. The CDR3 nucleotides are TGTGCCAGCAGCCAAGGTCCGAGCGGGAGGGGACCAGATACGCAGTATTTT.

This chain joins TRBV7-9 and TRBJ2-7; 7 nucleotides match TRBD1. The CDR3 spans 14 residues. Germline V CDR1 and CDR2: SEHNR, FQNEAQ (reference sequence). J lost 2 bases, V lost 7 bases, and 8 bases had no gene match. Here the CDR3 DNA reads TGTGCCAGCAAGCGGACAGGAACAACCTACGAGCAGTACTTC. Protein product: CASKRTGTTYEQYF.

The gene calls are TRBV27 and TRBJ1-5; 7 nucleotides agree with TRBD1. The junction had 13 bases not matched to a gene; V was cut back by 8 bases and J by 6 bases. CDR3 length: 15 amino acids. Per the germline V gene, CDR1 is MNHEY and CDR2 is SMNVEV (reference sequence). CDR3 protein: CASGIDRVEAQPQHF. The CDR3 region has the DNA TGTGCCAGCGGGATAGACAGGGTGGAAGCTCAGCCCCAGCATTTT.

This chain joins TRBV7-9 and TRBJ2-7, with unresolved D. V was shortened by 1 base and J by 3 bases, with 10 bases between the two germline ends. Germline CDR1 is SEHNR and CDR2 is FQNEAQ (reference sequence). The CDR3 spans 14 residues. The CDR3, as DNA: TGTGCCAGCAGCTTAGGGATCAGTTACTACGAGCAGTACTTC. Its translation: CASSLGISYYEQYF. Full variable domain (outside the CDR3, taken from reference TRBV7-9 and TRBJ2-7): DTGVSQNPRHKITKRGQNVTFRCDPISEHNRLYWYRQTLGQGPEFLTYFQNEAQLEKSRLLSDRFSAERPKGSFSTLEIQRTEQGDSAMYLCASSLGISYYEQYFGPGTRLTVT.

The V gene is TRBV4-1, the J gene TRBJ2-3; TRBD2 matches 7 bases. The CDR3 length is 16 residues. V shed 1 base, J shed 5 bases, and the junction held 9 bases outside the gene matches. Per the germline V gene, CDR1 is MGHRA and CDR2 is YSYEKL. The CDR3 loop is CASSQADQRGGDTQYF. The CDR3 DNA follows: TGCGCCAGCAGCCAAGCGGACCAGCGGGGAGGAGATACGCAGTATTTT.